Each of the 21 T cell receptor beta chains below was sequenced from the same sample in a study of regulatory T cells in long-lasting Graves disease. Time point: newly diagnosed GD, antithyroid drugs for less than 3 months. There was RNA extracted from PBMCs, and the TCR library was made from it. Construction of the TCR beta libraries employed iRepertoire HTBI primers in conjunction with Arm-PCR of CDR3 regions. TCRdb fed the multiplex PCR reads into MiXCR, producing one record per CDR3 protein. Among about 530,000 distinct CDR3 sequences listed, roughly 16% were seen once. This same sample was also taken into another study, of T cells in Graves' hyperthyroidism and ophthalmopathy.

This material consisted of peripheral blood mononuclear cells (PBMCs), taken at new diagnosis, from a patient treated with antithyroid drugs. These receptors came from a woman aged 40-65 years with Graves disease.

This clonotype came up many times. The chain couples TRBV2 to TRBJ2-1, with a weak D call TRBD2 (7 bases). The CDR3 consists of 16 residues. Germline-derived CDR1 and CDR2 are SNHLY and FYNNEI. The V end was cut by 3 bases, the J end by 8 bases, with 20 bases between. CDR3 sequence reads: CASSEYGGGPLDEQFF. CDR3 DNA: TGTGCCAGCAGTGAGTATGGGGGGGGGCCGTTGGATGAGCAGTTCTTC.

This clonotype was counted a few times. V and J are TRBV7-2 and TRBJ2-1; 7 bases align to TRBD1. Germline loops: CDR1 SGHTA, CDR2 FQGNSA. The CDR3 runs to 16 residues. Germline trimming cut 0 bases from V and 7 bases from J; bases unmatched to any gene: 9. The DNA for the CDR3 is TGTGCCAGCAGCTTAGCGACAGGGAACAGGTTGAATGAGCAGTTCTTC. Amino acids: CASSLATGNRLNEQFF.

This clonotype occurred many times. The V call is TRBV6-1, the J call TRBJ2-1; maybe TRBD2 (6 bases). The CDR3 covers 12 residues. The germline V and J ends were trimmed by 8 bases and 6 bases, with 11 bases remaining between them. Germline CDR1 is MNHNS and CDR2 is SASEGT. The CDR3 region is CASEDGGNEQFF. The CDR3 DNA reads TGTGCCAGCGAGGACGGGGGCAATGAGCAGTTCTTC.

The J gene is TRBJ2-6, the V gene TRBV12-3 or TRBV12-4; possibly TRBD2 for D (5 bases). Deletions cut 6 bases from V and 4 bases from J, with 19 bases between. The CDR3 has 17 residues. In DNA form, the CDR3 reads TGTGCCAGCAGCCAACCCCGGACTGGCCGCGGGGCCAACGTCCTGACTTTC. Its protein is CASSQPRTGRGANVLTF.

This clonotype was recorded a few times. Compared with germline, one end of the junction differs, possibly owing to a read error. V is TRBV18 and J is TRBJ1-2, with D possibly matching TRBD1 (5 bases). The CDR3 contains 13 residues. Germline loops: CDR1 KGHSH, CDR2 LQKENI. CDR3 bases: TGTGCCAGCTCCACGACAGAGACGTATGGCTGCACCTTC. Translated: CASSTTETYGCTF.

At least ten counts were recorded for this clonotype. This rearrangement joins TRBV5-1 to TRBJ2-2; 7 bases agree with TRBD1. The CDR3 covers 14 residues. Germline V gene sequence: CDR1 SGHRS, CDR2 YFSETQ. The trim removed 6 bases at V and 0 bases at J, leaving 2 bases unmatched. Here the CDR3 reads CASTDRANTGELFF. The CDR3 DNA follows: TGCGCCAGCACAGACAGGGCGAACACCGGGGAGCTGTTTTTT.

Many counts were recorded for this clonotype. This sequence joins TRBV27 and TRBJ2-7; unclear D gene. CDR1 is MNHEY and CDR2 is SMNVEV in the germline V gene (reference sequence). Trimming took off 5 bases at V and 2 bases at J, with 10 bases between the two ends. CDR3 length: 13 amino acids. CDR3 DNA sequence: TGTGCCAGCAGTACCCGCCGGACCTACGAGCAGTACTTC. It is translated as CASSTRRTYEQYF.

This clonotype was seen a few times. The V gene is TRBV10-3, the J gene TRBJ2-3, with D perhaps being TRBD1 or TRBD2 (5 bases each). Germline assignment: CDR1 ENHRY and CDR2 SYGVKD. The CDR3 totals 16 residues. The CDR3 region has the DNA TGTGCTTCCGGTTTGGGGGACCTAACTAGCACAGATACGCAGTATTTT. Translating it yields CASGLGDLTSTDTQYF.

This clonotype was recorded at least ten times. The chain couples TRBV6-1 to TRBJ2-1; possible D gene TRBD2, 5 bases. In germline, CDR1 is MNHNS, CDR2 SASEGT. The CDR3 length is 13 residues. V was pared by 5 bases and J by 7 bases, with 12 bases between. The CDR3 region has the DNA TGTGCCAGCAGTCCTCCCCGGGATAATGAGCAGTTCTTC. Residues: CASSPPRDNEQFF.

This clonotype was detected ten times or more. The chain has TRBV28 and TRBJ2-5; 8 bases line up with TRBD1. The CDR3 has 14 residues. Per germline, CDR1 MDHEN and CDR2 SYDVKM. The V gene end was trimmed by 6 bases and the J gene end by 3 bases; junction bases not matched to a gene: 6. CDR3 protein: CASSPGQAKETQYF. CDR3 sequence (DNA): TGTGCCAGCAGCCCGGGACAGGCCAAAGAGACCCAGTACTTC. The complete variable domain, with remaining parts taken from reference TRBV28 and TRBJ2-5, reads DVKVTQSSRYLVKRTGEKVFLECVQDMDHENMFWYRQDPGLGLRLIYFSYDVKMKEKGDIPEGYSVSREKKERFSLILESASTNQTSMYLCASSPGQAKETQYFGPGTRLLVL.

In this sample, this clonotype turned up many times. CDR3 sequence reads: CASSLFWQGTTEAFF. As DNA, the CDR3 is TGTGCCAGCAGCTTATTTTGGCAGGGGACCACTGAAGCTTTCTTT. This chain joins TRBV13 and TRBJ1-1; perhaps TRBD1 as D (6 bases). CDR3 length equals 15 residues. Trimming pared 2 bases from V and 4 bases from J, leaving 14 bases between. CDR1 PRHDT and CDR2 FYEKMQ come from the germline V gene (reference sequence).

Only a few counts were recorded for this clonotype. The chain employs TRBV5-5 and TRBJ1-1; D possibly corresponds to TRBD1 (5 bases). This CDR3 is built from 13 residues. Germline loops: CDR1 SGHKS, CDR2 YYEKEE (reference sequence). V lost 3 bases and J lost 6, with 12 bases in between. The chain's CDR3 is CASSSTGHSEAFF. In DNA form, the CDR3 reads TGTGCCAGCAGCTCAACCGGACATTCTGAAGCTTTCTTT.

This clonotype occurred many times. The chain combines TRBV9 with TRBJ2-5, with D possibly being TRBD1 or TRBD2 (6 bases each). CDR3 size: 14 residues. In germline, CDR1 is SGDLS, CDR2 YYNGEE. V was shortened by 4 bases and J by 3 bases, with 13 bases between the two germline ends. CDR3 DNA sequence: TGTGCCAGCAGCCTAGTCGGGGGCGAAGAGACCCAGTACTTC. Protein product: CASSLVGGEETQYF.

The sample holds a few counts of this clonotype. The CDR3 DNA reads as TGTGCCAGCAACTCCCTCGGGGGGGGGGATCAGCCCCAGCATTTT. Encoded protein: CASNSLGGGDQPQHF. V usage is TRBV6-1 and J usage is TRBJ1-5; D is possibly TRBD1 (5 bases). The CDR3 has 15 amino acids. Trimming removed 7 bases from V and 5 bases from J, with 18 bases in between. Germline values: CDR1 MNHNS, CDR2 SASEGT.

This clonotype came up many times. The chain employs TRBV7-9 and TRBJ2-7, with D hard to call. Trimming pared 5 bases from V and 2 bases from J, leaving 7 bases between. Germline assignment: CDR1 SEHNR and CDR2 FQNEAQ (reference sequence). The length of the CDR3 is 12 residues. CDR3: CASSVSTYEQYF. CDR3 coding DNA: TGTGCCAGCAGCGTCTCTACCTACGAGCAGTACTTC.

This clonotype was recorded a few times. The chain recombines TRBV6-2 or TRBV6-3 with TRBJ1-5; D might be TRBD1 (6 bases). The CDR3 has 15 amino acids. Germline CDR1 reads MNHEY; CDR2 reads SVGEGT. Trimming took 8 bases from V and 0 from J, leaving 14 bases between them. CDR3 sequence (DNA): TGTGCCAGCGCGGACAGTATACTTAGCAATCAGCCCCAGCATTTT. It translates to CASADSILSNQPQHF.

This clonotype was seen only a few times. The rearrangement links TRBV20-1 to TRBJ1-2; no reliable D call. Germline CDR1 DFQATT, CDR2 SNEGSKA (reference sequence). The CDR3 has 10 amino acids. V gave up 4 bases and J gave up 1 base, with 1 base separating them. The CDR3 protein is CSANNYGYTF. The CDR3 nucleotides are TGCAGTGCTAATAACTATGGCTACACCTTC.

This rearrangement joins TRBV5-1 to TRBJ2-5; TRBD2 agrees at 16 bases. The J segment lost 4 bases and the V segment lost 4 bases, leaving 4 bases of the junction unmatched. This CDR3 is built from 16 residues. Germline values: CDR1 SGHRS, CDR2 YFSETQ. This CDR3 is CASSGTSGGGRETQYF. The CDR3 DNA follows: TGCGCCAGCAGCGGGACTAGCGGGGGGGGCCGAGAGACCCAGTACTTC.

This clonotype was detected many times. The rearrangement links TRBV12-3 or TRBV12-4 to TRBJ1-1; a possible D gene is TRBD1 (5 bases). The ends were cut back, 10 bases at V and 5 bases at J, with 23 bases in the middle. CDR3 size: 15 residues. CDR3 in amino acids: CAITPGPSVGTEAFF. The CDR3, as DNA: TGTGCCATTACTCCGGGACCCAGCGTCGGGACTGAAGCTTTCTTT.

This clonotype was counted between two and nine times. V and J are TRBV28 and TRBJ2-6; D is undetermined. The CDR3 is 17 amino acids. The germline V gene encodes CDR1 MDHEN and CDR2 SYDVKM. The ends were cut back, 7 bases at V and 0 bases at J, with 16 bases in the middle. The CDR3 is CASTHPGPSSGANVLTF. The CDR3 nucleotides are TGTGCCAGCACCCACCCGGGCCCAAGCTCTGGGGCCAACGTCCTGACTTTC.

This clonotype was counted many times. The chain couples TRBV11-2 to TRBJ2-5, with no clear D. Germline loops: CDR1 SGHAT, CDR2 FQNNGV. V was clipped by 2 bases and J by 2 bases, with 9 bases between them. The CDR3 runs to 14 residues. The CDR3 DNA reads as TGTGCCAGCAGCTTATTTGAGCAACAAGAGACCCAGTACTTC. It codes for CASSLFEQQETQYF.